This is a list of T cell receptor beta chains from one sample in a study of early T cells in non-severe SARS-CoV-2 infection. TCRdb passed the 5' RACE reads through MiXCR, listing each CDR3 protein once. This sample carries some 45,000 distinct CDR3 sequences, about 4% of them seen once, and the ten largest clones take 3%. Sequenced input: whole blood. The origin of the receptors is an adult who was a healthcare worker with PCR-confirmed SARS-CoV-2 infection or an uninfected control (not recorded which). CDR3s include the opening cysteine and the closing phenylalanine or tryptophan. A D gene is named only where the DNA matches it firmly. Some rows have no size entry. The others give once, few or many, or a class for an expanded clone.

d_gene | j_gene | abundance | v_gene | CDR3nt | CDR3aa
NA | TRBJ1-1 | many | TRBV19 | TGTGCCAGTAGTATAGGGAGAGGGACTGAAGCTTTCTTT | CASSIGRGTEAFF
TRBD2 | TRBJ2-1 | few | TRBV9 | TGTGCCAGCAGCGTAGGACTAGCGGATTACAATGAGCAGTTCTTC | CASSVGLADYNEQFF
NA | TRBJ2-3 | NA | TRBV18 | TGTGCCAGCTCATCCGTCTCATCTGCTAGCACAGATACGCAGTATTTT | CASSSVSSASTDTQYF
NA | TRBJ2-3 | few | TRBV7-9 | TGTGCCAGCAGTATAGACCCGGCCGGCACAGATACGCAGTATTTT | CASSIDPAGTDTQYF
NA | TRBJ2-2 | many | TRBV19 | TGTGCCAGTAGTATGGGGGCTTCGAACACCGGGGAGCTGTTTTTT | CASSMGASNTGELFF
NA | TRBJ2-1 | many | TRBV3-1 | TGTGCCAGCAGTCTGTTTGAAGGTAATGAGCAGTTCTTC | CASSLFEGNEQFF
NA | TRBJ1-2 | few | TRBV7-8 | TGTGCCAGCAGCTTTACCTCCCGGGCGGTTGGCTACACCTTC | CASSFTSRAVGYTF
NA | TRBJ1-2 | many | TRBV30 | TGTGCCTGGATCCCGTCAGTCGGCCATGGCTACACCTTC | CAWIPSVGHGYTF
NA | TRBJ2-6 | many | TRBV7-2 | TGTGCCAGCAGCTTATCGACCAACAGGCTAAGGAACGTCCTGACTTTC | CASSLSTNRLRNVLTF
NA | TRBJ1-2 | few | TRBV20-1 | TGCAGTGCTAGATCCCTGCGGTATGGCTACACCTTC | CSARSLRYGYTF
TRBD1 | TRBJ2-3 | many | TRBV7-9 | TGTGCCAGCAGCCCCTGGACAGGAACCACAGATACGCAGTATTTT | CASSPWTGTTDTQYF
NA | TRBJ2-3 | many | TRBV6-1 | TGTGCCAGCAGTTCTCACCGTAGCACAGATACGCAGTATTTT | CASSSHRSTDTQYF
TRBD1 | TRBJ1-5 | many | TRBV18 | TGTGCCAGCTCAAGGACAGGGGGTATGGGTGGAAGCAATCAGCCCCAGCATTTT | CASSRTGGMGGSNQPQHF
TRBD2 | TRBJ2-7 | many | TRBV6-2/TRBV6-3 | TGTGCCAGCAGATCCAGCGGGAGAACCTACGAGCAGTACTTC | CASRSSGRTYEQYF
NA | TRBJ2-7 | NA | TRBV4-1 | TGCGCCAGCAGCCAAGGAACTGGACGGACCTACGAGCAGTACTTC | CASSQGTGRTYEQYF
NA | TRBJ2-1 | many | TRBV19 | TGTGCCAGTAGTCCCCGGACGGCAGGGGTTAATGAGCAGTTCTTC | CASSPRTAGVNEQFF
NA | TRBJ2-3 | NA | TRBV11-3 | TGTGCCAGCAAGGGGGTGGGCGGGCCTCCTAGCACAGATACGCAGTATTTT | CASKGVGGPPSTDTQYF
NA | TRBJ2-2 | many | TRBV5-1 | TGCGCCAGCCACTTCGGCACCGGGGAGCTGTTTTTT | CASHFGTGELFF
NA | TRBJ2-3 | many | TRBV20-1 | TGCAGTGCTAGAGATCCAAGGGCAACCACAGATACGCAGTATTTT | CSARDPRATTDTQYF
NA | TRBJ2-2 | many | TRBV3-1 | TGTGCCAGCAGCCGTTTGTCCACCGGGGAGCTGTTTTTT | CASSRLSTGELFF
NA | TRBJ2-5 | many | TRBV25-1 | TGTGCCAGCAGTGCTCAAGAGACCCAGTACTTC | CASSAQETQYF
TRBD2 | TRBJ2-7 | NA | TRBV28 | TGTGCCAGCACCTCGTCGGGACTAGGGCCCTACGAGCAGTACTTC | CASTSSGLGPYEQYF
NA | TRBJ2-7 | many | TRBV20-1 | TGCAGTGCTAGAGATATTTCAGGGGACCACGAGCAGTACTTC | CSARDISGDHEQYF
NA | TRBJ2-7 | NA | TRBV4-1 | TGCGCCAGCAGCCCCATGGGGGCAGACTCCTACGAGCAGTACTTC | CASSPMGADSYEQYF
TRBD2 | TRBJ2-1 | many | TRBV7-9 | TGTGCCAGCAGGAATAGCGGGGGCCACTCCTACAATGAGCAGTTCTTC | CASRNSGGHSYNEQFF
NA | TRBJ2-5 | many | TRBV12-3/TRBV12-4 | TGTGCCAGCAGTTTTGATTTGGGACCCCAAGAGACCCAGTACTTC | CASSFDLGPQETQYF
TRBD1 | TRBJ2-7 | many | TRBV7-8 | TGTGCCAGCAGCCCCCGCGCGGGGACAGGGGTAGGGTACGAGCAGTACTTC | CASSPRAGTGVGYEQYF
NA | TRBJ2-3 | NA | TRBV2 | TGTGCCAGCACCAGGTCCTATAGCACAGATACGCAGTATTTT | CASTRSYSTDTQYF
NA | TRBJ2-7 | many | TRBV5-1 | TGCGCCAGCACCCTGGGCCAGTCGCCTTCCTACGAGCAGTACTTC | CASTLGQSPSYEQYF
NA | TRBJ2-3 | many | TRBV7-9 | TGTGCCAGCAGTTTGATCTCAGATACGCAGTATTTT | CASSLISDTQYF
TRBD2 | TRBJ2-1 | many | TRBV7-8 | TGTGCCAGCAGCTTATGGGTAGCGGGAGCGCCAGAGCAGTTCTTC | CASSLWVAGAPEQFF
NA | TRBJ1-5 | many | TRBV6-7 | TGTGCCAGCAGTTACCGGACATATAGCAATCAGCCCCAGCATTTT | CASSYRTYSNQPQHF
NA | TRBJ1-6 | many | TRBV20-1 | TGCAGTGCTAGAGATAAGGGCGGCACTAATTCACCCCTCCACTTT | CSARDKGGTNSPLHF
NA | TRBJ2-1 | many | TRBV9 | TGTGCCAGCAGCCAGATGGGACCCGTTGATGAGCAGTTCTTC | CASSQMGPVDEQFF
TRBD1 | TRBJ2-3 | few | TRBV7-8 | TGTGCCAGCAGCTTAGCCGAACAGGGGGCGAGCACAGATACGCAGTATTTT | CASSLAEQGASTDTQYF
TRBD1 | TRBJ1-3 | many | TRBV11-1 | TGTGCCAGCAGCCGACAGGGGACTGAAAACACCATATATTTT | CASSRQGTENTIYF
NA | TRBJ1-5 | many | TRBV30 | TGTGCCTGGAGTGTACGAGGCCGGTATCAGCCCCAGCATTTT | CAWSVRGRYQPQHF
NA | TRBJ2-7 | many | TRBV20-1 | TGCAGTGCTCGAGACAACTACGAGCAGTACTTC | CSARDNYEQYF
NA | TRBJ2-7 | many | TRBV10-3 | TGTGCCATTAGGGGTGGGGCCTACGAGCAGTACTTC | CAIRGGAYEQYF
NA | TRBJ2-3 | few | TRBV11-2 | TGTGCCAGCAGCTCGGGCGGTACGGGACACAACACAGATACGCAGTATTTT | CASSSGGTGHNTDTQYF
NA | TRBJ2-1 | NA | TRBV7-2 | TGTGCCAGCAGCCCCCGAAGGTACTCCTACAATGAGCAGTTCTTC | CASSPRRYSYNEQFF